This T cell receptor (beta chain) was obtained from a study of T cell responses to AZD1222 COVID-19 vaccine. Profiled with immunoSEQ multiplex PCR; TCRdb holds only in-frame clones, not every one. Seen here are 250,000 to 300,000 clones, approximately 94% observed once, and the top ten hold less than 0.65%. Comments on this clone: Antigen specificity is unknown.

The study's findings and limits: Spike-spanning, vaccine-associated CD4 TCRs were dominant at 160-218 and 743-854.

Analyses pooled second doses at about 4 or about 12 weeks. The specimen was peripheral blood, collected 28 days after the second AZD1222 dose. This receptor was identified in an adult who received the AZD1222 COVID-19 vaccine.

This chain's CDR3 is CASSLAVGQGGRQPQHF. Written as DNA, the CDR3 is TGTGCCAGCAGCTTAGCTGTGGGACAGGGGGGTCGGCAGCCCCAGCATTTT. This chain connects TRBV7-8 to TRBJ1-5; 11 bases match TRBD1. V trimming: 0 bases; J trimming: 7 bases; junction bases outside the gene matches: 8. The germline CDR1 and CDR2 sequences are SGHVS and FQNEAQ. This CDR3 spans 17 amino acids.